This T cell receptor (beta chain) was observed in a study of CD8+ T cells in alopecia areata. Findings and caveats of the study: Alopecia totalis/universalis scalp especially showed more expanded CD8+ clones than normal scalp. Patients showed less clear TCR sequence sharing than mice, possibly partly because of HLA diversity.

Extracted RNA was reverse transcribed, and the resulting cDNA served as sequencing template. Generated by immunoSEQ multiplex PCR, the TCRdb table keeps only in-frame clones and is missing some. In the table there are about 100,000 clones, about 60% of which are singletons. This CDR3 is 16 amino acids long. Germline CDR1 is SGHRS and CDR2 is YFSETQ. V was cut by 0 bases and J by 0 bases, with 13 bases left in between. In regard to this clone: The antigen is not known.

This sequence originates from a human donor with alopecia areata. Sequencing was done on a sample of NKG2D-low CD8+ T cells sorted from blood. The rearrangement links TRBV5-1 to TRBJ2-7, with no clear D. For the CDR3, the DNA is TGCGCCAGCAGCTTGGGTAAGGACCGGCACTCCTACGAGCAGTACTTC. Its protein product is CASSLGKDRHSYEQYF. Full variable domain (missing parts from reference TRBV5-1 and TRBJ2-7): KAGVTQTPRYLIKTRGQQVTLSCSPISGHRSVSWYQQTPGQGLQFLFEYFSETQRNKGNFPGRFSGRQFSNSRSEMNVSTLELGDSALYLCASSLGKDRHSYEQYFGPGTRLTVT.